This TCR beta chain was sequenced for a study of T cell repertoires in cytomegalovirus infection. Study overall: Public TCR beta signature analysis indicated the presence of both CMV infection and matching HLA type. Points from the study as a whole: Predominance within the ex vivo response was attributable to HLA-C-restricted CMV-specific TCR beta clonotypes. Using cumulative public TCR beta family frequency, the authors identified those who carried CMV together with the relevant HLA.

Each CDR3 protein is one row after TCRdb ran MiXCR on the reads. Here the sample spans 680,000 or so distinct CDR3 sequences, approximately 40% being singletons. The CDR3 length is 17 residues. V shed 3 bases, J shed 4 bases, and the junction held 11 bases outside the gene matches. The germline V gene encodes CDR1 MDHEN and CDR2 SYDVKM. Notes on this clonotype: The target antigen is unknown.

The sequencing input was PBMCs. The chain couples TRBV28 to TRBJ2-1, with TRBD1 identical over 8 bases. The origin of this receptor is a human donor in good health (CMV status not recorded). Some clones in this sample may be carry-over from other donors' samples. CDR3 DNA: TGTGCCAGCAGTTTTGCCCGGACAGGGAACTTTTACAATGAGCAGTTCTTC. It codes for CASSFARTGNFYNEQFF.